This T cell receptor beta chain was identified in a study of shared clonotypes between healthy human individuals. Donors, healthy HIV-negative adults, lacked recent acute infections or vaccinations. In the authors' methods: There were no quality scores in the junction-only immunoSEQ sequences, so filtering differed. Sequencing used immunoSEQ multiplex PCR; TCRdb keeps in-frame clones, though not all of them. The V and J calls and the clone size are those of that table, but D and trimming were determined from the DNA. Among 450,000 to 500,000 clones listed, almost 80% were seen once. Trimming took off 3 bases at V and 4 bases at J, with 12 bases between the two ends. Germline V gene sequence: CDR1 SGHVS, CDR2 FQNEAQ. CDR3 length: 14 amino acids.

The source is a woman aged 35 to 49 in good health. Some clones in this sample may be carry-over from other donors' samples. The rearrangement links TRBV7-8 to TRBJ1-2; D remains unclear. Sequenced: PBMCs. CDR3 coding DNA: TGTGCCAGCAGCTTCAGTGAGGCGAGCTATGGCTACACCTTC. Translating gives CASSFSEASYGYTF.